This TCR beta chain is from a study of molecular identifiers for immune sequencing clone quantification. One entry per CDR3 protein results from TCRdb running MiXCR on the PCR reads. This repertoire shows tens of thousands of distinct CDR3 sequences, 15% to 20% found once; its top ten account for more than 0.9%. Note on this clonotype: At one end, the junction sequence differs from germline, possibly due to a read error.

The sequencing sample was made of naive CD8+ T cells from blood, with Jurkat cell RNA spiked in. Stated subset: FACS-sorted CD8+CD4-CCR7+CD45RA+ naive T cells. This TCR was sampled from a human donor in good health. Some libraries in this study had Jurkat cell RNA spiked in.

The CDR3: CASSIFSLNTDTQYF. CDR3 DNA: TGTGCCAGTAGTATCTTCAGTTTGAACACAGATACGCAGTACTTT. The rearrangement uses TRBV19 and TRBJ2-3; D is uncertain. This CDR3 contains 15 residues. Germline V gene sequence: CDR1 LNHDA, CDR2 SQIVND (reference sequence).